The present TCR beta chain was sequenced within a study of cytomegalovirus exposure and HLA in healthy donors. Trimming left V 3 bases short and J 4 bases short, with 21 bases between. The germline V gene encodes CDR1 MDHEN and CDR2 SYDVKM. The CDR3 sequence is 18 residues long. Primers: 60 Vbeta forward and 13 Jbeta reverse. Some clones are missing from TCRdb's copy, which holds only in-frame ones; the method was immunoSEQ multiplex PCR. The sample gives some 110,000 clones, roughly 9.1% of which show up once; 5.8% is in the top ten. General study results and limits: Earlier analysis yielded a pattern in which most TCR beta V segments were productive about 90% or about 30% of the time. Among TCR sequences, most were rare, though some public TCRs appeared in many donors. A missense DCLRE1C variant was associated with V- and J-gene trimming of TCR beta chains in a later analysis, and an independent cohort replicated the association. Evidence from a later analysis indicated that most CMV-associated TCR beta chains looked HLA-restricted.

Remarks on this clone: The antigen remains unidentified.

The sequenced material came from PBMCs. The sequence came from a man aged 35-49 years in good health and CMV-seropositive. V and J are TRBV28 and TRBJ1-4; no firm D call. CDR3 region: CASSFIGRGMIRNEKLFF. CDR3 sequence (DNA): TGTGCCAGCAGTTTTATCGGTCGGGGAATGATCCGTAATGAAAAACTGTTTTTT.